These 13 T cell receptor beta chains originate from one sample sequenced in a study of control samples from healthy donors and cancer patients. The assay was immunoSEQ multiplex PCR, and TCRdb's table has in-frame clones only and misses some. This sample carries about 120,000 clones, around nine tenths of them seen once, and the ten largest clones take roughly an eighth. What was sequenced was blood. These receptors all stem from a man in his thirties or forties in good health.

V usage is TRBV29-1 and J usage is TRBJ2-7; weak D call: TRBD2 (6 bases). This CDR3 contains 11 residues. V was trimmed by 7 bases and J by 6 bases, leaving 13 bases between them. The germline V gene encodes CDR1 SQVTM and CDR2 ANQGSEA. The chain's CDR3 is CSGQGGGEQYF. The CDR3 DNA reads TGCAGCGGGCAGGGAGGAGGCGAGCAGTACTTC.

The chain uses TRBV27 and TRBJ2-7; TRBD1 might be the D (6 bases). Trimming stripped 2 bases from V and 7 bases from J, with 12 bases between. The CDR3 totals 13 residues. CDR1 is MNHEY and CDR2 is SMNVEV in the germline V gene (reference sequence). CDR3 protein: CASSLPGTREQYF. The CDR3, as DNA: TGTGCCAGCAGTTTACCGGGGACAAGGGAGCAGTACTTC.

The chain links TRBV10-3 to TRBJ1-2; D is unclear. The CDR3 totals 14 residues. Germline CDR1 and CDR2: ENHRY and SYGVKD. Trimming removed 2 bases from V and 6 bases from J, with 13 bases in between. CDR3 protein: CAISEKIGYDGYTF. CDR3 DNA sequence: TGTGCCATCAGTGAGAAAATCGGGTATGATGGCTACACCTTC.

This sequence joins TRBV29-1 and TRBJ2-7; D unresolved. The CDR3 loop spans 13 amino acids. V lost 5 bases and J 0 bases, leaving 11 bases between the germline ends. Germline CDR1 and CDR2: SQVTM and ANQGSEA. CDR3 DNA sequence: TGCAGCGTTCAGGAAGGCGACTCCTACGAGCAGTACGTC. Amino acid sequence: CSVQEGDSYEQYV.

This rearrangement joins TRBV10-2 to TRBJ1-2; 7 bases line up with TRBD1. Germline V lookup: CDR1 WSHSY, CDR2 SAAADI. This CDR3 contains 14 residues. Losses at the gene ends were 6 bases for V and 3 bases for J; bases not matched to a gene: 7. The chain's CDR3 is CASRGGRGDYGYTF. The CDR3 DNA is TGCGCCAGCAGAGGTGGCAGGGGGGACTATGGCTACACCTTC.

V and J are TRBV7-8 and TRBJ1-1; 7 nucleotides match TRBD1. In germline, CDR1 is SGHVS, CDR2 FQNEAQ. Germline trimming cut 1 base from V and 5 bases from J; bases unmatched to any gene: 4. The CDR3 length is 14 residues. CDR3 in DNA: TGTGCCAGCAGCTTAGATTCAGGGGGAACTGAAGCTTTCTTT. Translated, it gives CASSLDSGGTEAFF. The entire variable domain, with the rest obtained from reference TRBV7-8 and TRBJ1-1, is as follows: GAGVSQSPRYKVAKRGQDVALRCDPISGHVSLFWYQQALGQGPEFLTYFQNEAQLDKSGLPSDRFFAERPEGSVSTLKIQRTQQEDSAVYLCASSLDSGGTEAFFGQGTRLTVV.

The V and J genes are TRBV4-1 and TRBJ1-3; D remains unclear. The CDR3 runs 15 residues. Germline lookup yields CDR1 MGHRA and CDR2 YSYEKL. V was shortened by 1 base and J by 1 base, with 8 bases between the two germline ends. CDR3 region: CASSQGMESGNTIYF. The CDR3, as DNA: TGCGCCAGCAGCCAAGGAATGGAATCTGGAAACACCATATATTTT.

The chain recombines TRBV10-3 with TRBJ1-4, with 7 nucleotides matching TRBD1. The germline V gene encodes CDR1 ENHRY and CDR2 SYGVKD. The junction had 8 bases not matched to a gene; V was cut back by 6 bases and J by 4 bases. The CDR3 has 15 residues. The CDR3 here is CAISGTGAHNEKLFF. In DNA, the CDR3 is TGTGCCATCAGCGGTACAGGGGCCCATAATGAAAAACTGTTTTTT.

This chain joins TRBV7-2 and TRBJ1-1; 8 bases are a match to TRBD1. Germline trimming cut 4 bases from V and 5 bases from J; bases unmatched to any gene: 6. CDR1 and CDR2 from the germline V gene are SGHTA and FQGNSA. The CDR3 has 14 amino acids. CDR3 coding DNA: TGTGCCAGCAGCTCAGGGGGCCTACGGACTGAAGCTTTCTTT. As protein: CASSSGGLRTEAFF.

V usage is TRBV11-3 and J usage is TRBJ2-7, with D uncertain. V was pared by 5 bases and J by 5 bases, with 16 bases between. Germline CDR1 SGHNT, CDR2 YENEEA. The CDR3 is 14 residues long. The CDR3 coding sequence is TGTGCCAGCAGCCCGCCGGGCCTCGAGAACGAGCAGTACTTC. This codes for CASSPPGLENEQYF.

The V and J genes are TRBV19 and TRBJ1-1, with D maybe TRBD1 (5 bases). The V gene's germline CDR1 is LNHDA and CDR2 SQIVND (reference sequence). This CDR3 comprises 14 residues. Trimming cost V 5 bases and J 5 bases, with 15 bases left between them. The CDR3 DNA is TGTGCCAGTAGTCCCCCGGGGGATGGTACTGAAGCTTTCTTT. Its protein product is CASSPPGDGTEAFF.

V gene TRBV27 combines with J gene TRBJ1-1; a weak D match, TRBD1 (6 bases). Trimming removed 2 bases at V and 1 base at J, with 8 bases between. The CDR3 is made up of 14 amino acids. In germline, CDR1 is MNHEY, CDR2 SMNVEV (reference sequence). CDR3 coding DNA: TGTGCCAGCAGTTTAAGCAGGGGGAACACTGAAGCTTTCTTT. Residues: CASSLSRGNTEAFF.

This rearrangement joins TRBV6-5 to TRBJ2-2; no clear D gene. The V gene lost 3 bases and the J gene lost 3 bases, with 14 bases spanning the gap. The CDR3 contains 16 residues. Germline V CDR1 and CDR2: MNHEY, SVGAGI. The CDR3 DNA sequence: TGTGCCAGCAGTTATACCTGGGGTAGGGACACCGGGGAGCTGTTTTTT. Protein product: CASSYTWGRDTGELFF.